The rows below give T cell receptor beta chains drawn from one sample of a study of cytomegalovirus exposure and HLA in healthy donors. Generated by immunoSEQ multiplex PCR, the TCRdb table keeps only in-frame clones and is missing some. The data hold 25,000 to 40,000 clones, with around two fifths observed a single time. Sequencing input: PBMCs. These receptors were obtained from a woman between 50 and 59 years old in good health and CMV-seronegative. The CDR3 runs from the conserved cysteine through the conserved F or W. A D gene is named only where the DNA matches it firmly. The size entry is marked missing in some rows and otherwise reads once, few, many or a size class.

v_call: TRBV5-5; clone_size: few; j_call: TRBJ1-2; d_call: TRBD1; cdr3_nt: TGTGCCAGCAGCGACACCGGGACAGGCTATGGCTACACCTTC; cdr3_aa: CASSDTGTGYGYTF
v_call: TRBV19; clone_size: few; j_call: TRBJ2-3; d_call: -; cdr3_nt: TGTGCCAGTAGTGACGGCGGGGAGAGGGGAGGTACGCAGTATTTT; cdr3_aa: CASSDGGERGGTQYF
v_call: TRBV19; clone_size: -; j_call: TRBJ2-5; d_call: TRBD2; cdr3_nt: TGTGCCAGTAGTATCTCCCCGACTAGCGGGTGGAAAGAGACCCAGTACTTC; cdr3_aa: CASSISPTSGWKETQYF
v_call: TRBV7-9; clone_size: -; j_call: TRBJ1-1; d_call: -; cdr3_nt: TGTGCCAGCAGCTTGGGGGGATTCGACACTGAAGCTTTCTTT; cdr3_aa: CASSLGGFDTEAFF
v_call: TRBV2; clone_size: few; j_call: TRBJ2-7; d_call: -; cdr3_nt: TGTGCCAGCAGCGCACAGGACTACGAGCAGTACTTC; cdr3_aa: CASSAQDYEQYF
v_call: TRBV28; clone_size: -; j_call: TRBJ2-1; d_call: -; cdr3_nt: TGTGCCAGCAGTTTCGGGGACACGAATGAGCAGTTCTTC; cdr3_aa: CASSFGDTNEQFF
v_call: TRBV5-4; clone_size: few; j_call: TRBJ1-2; d_call: TRBD1; cdr3_nt: TGTGCCAGCAGCCAAAACCGACAGGGCTATGGCTACACCTTC; cdr3_aa: CASSQNRQGYGYTF
v_call: TRBV28; clone_size: few; j_call: TRBJ2-3; d_call: TRBD2; cdr3_nt: TGTGCCAGCAGTTCCAGAGCGGGAGGGTTGTCAGATACGCAGTATTTT; cdr3_aa: CASSSRAGGLSDTQYF
v_call: TRBV25-1; clone_size: -; j_call: TRBJ2-7; d_call: -; cdr3_nt: TGTGCCAGCAGTAGATCGACAGGCCTTTACGAGCAGTACTTC; cdr3_aa: CASSRSTGLYEQYF
v_call: TRBV4-1; clone_size: few; j_call: TRBJ2-3; d_call: TRBD2; cdr3_nt: TGCGCCAGCAGCCAAGATTCCCTAGCGGGGGTTTTCTTCACAGATACGCAGTATTTT; cdr3_aa: CASSQDSLAGVFFTDTQYF
v_call: TRBV7-2; clone_size: few; j_call: TRBJ2-3; d_call: -; cdr3_nt: TGTGCCAGCAGCTTAAACGTAGGAGTCACAGATACGCAGTATTTT; cdr3_aa: CASSLNVGVTDTQYF
v_call: TRBV5-6; clone_size: -; j_call: TRBJ1-1; d_call: TRBD1; cdr3_nt: TGTGCCAGCAGCTCGTACAGTTACAGGGGGCGCGCTGAAGCTTTCTTT; cdr3_aa: CASSSYSYRGRAEAFF
v_call: TRBV7-9; clone_size: -; j_call: TRBJ2-2; d_call: TRBD1; cdr3_nt: TGTGCCAGCAGCCCCCGACAGGGGTCGAACACCGGGGAGCTGTTTTTT; cdr3_aa: CASSPRQGSNTGELFF
v_call: TRBV18; clone_size: -; j_call: TRBJ2-5; d_call: -; cdr3_nt: TGTGCCAGCTCACGAGGTAACAGCGAGGGAGAGACCCAGTACTTC; cdr3_aa: CASSRGNSEGETQYF
v_call: TRBV19; clone_size: few; j_call: TRBJ2-5; d_call: -; cdr3_nt: TGTGCCAGTAAACGCGGGCTAGCCCAGCCCCGGAGCCCGGAAGAGACCCAGTACTTC; cdr3_aa: CASKRGLAQPRSPEETQYF
v_call: TRBV2; clone_size: few; j_call: TRBJ2-1; d_call: -; cdr3_nt: TGTGCCAGCAGAATACAGGGCACGGCGATTGGTGAGCAGTTCTTC; cdr3_aa: CASRIQGTAIGEQFF
v_call: TRBV30; clone_size: -; j_call: TRBJ2-3; d_call: -; cdr3_nt: TGTGCCTGGAGTGAAGGGGTTAGCACAGATACGCAGTATTTT; cdr3_aa: CAWSEGVSTDTQYF
v_call: TRBV11-2; clone_size: few; j_call: TRBJ2-3; d_call: -; cdr3_nt: TGTGCCAGCAGCTTAGATCAGCGGGATACGCAGTATTTT; cdr3_aa: CASSLDQRDTQYF
v_call: TRBV19; clone_size: -; j_call: TRBJ1-3; d_call: -; cdr3_nt: TGTGCCACTAGGACAGTTGGAAACACCATATATTTT; cdr3_aa: CATRTVGNTIYF
v_call: TRBV10-1; clone_size: few; j_call: TRBJ2-3; d_call: TRBD2; cdr3_nt: TGCGCCCCCGGACGGCGGGGGGTCACAGATACGCAGTATTTT; cdr3_aa: CAPGRRGVTDTQYF
v_call: TRBV12-1; clone_size: few; j_call: TRBJ1-4; d_call: -; cdr3_nt: TGTGCCAGCAGCTCACGGGACAGCCTTAATGAAAAACTGTTTTTT; cdr3_aa: CASSSRDSLNEKLFF
v_call: TRBV2; clone_size: -; j_call: TRBJ2-5; d_call: TRBD2; cdr3_nt: TGTGCCAGCAGCCGCGGGGGGCCCGGGGAGACCCAGTACTTC; cdr3_aa: CASSRGGPGETQYF
v_call: TRBV5-1; clone_size: -; j_call: TRBJ1-2; d_call: -; cdr3_nt: TGCGCCAGCAGCTCCTCCGGGACACCTTCGCTAAGTGGCTACACCTTC; cdr3_aa: CASSSSGTPSLSGYTF
v_call: TRBV5-4; clone_size: -; j_call: TRBJ2-7; d_call: -; cdr3_nt: TGTGCCAGCAGCTTGGGACTAGGTTCCTACGAGCAGTACTTC; cdr3_aa: CASSLGLGSYEQYF
v_call: TRBV5-6; clone_size: -; j_call: TRBJ1-2; d_call: TRBD1; cdr3_nt: TGTGCCAGCAGCCCGGGGACAGATGGCTACACCTTC; cdr3_aa: CASSPGTDGYTF
v_call: TRBV6-4; clone_size: -; j_call: TRBJ2-3; d_call: TRBD2; cdr3_nt: TGTGCCAGCAGCTCTAGCGGGGGGAAAGGAGATACGCAGTATTTT; cdr3_aa: CASSSSGGKGDTQYF
v_call: TRBV30; clone_size: -; j_call: TRBJ1-3; d_call: -; cdr3_nt: TGTGCCTGGAGTGTCACGACAGGCAGCTCTGGAAACACCATATATTTT; cdr3_aa: CAWSVTTGSSGNTIYF
v_call: TRBV7-3; clone_size: -; j_call: TRBJ2-7; d_call: -; cdr3_nt: TGTGCCAGCAGCTTAATTGACGGGTACGAGCAGTACTTC; cdr3_aa: CASSLIDGYEQYF
v_call: TRBV7-8; clone_size: few; j_call: TRBJ1-1; d_call: -; cdr3_nt: TGTGCCAGCAGCTTTGACAGTGAAGCTTTCTTT; cdr3_aa: CASSFDSEAFF
v_call: TRBV19; clone_size: -; j_call: TRBJ2-7; d_call: TRBD1; cdr3_nt: TGTGCCAGTAGTACACAGGGGGACTACGAGCAGTACTTC; cdr3_aa: CASSTQGDYEQYF
v_call: TRBV5-4; clone_size: -; j_call: TRBJ2-1; d_call: TRBD2; cdr3_nt: TGTGCCAGCAGCTCCAGGGGACTAGCGGGAGGTAATGAGCAGTTCTTC; cdr3_aa: CASSSRGLAGGNEQFF
v_call: TRBV5-6; clone_size: few; j_call: TRBJ2-2; d_call: -; cdr3_nt: TGTGCCAGCAGCTTGGGCGACAGGCCACGACCCGGGGAGCTGTTTTTT; cdr3_aa: CASSLGDRPRPGELFF
v_call: TRBV6-6; clone_size: -; j_call: TRBJ1-3; d_call: TRBD1; cdr3_nt: TGTGCCAGCAGTTACGGGACAGCCTCTGGAAACACCATATATTTT; cdr3_aa: CASSYGTASGNTIYF
v_call: TRBV7-9; clone_size: few; j_call: TRBJ1-3; d_call: TRBD1; cdr3_nt: TGTGCCAGCAGCCCGACAGGGCTAAACACCATATATTTT; cdr3_aa: CASSPTGLNTIYF
v_call: TRBV9; clone_size: -; j_call: TRBJ1-1; d_call: -; cdr3_nt: TGTGCCAGCAGCCCCGGACTGATGAACACTGAAGCTTTCTTT; cdr3_aa: CASSPGLMNTEAFF
v_call: TRBV6-1; clone_size: -; j_call: TRBJ1-1; d_call: -; cdr3_nt: TGTGCCAGCAGTCGACAGGTGGGCACTGAAGCTTTCTTT; cdr3_aa: CASSRQVGTEAFF
v_call: TRBV7-3; clone_size: -; j_call: TRBJ2-2; d_call: TRBD1; cdr3_nt: TGTGCCAGCAGCTCCCGGGACAGGGGGAGGACCGGGGAGCTGTTTTTT; cdr3_aa: CASSSRDRGRTGELFF
v_call: TRBV27; clone_size: -; j_call: TRBJ2-3; d_call: TRBD2; cdr3_nt: TGTGCCAGCAGTTTATCGAGATATCGCGTGACTAGCGGAAACACAGATACGCAGTATTTT; cdr3_aa: CASSLSRYRVTSGNTDTQYF
v_call: TRBV4-1; clone_size: -; j_call: TRBJ1-1; d_call: -; cdr3_nt: TGCGCCAGCAGCCAAGTGGGTCCAGGGGTTGAAGCTTTCTTT; cdr3_aa: CASSQVGPGVEAFF
v_call: TRBV6-5; clone_size: -; j_call: TRBJ2-5; d_call: -; cdr3_nt: TGTGCCAGCAGTACACCGGGGAAGGAGACCCAGTACTTC; cdr3_aa: CASSTPGKETQYF
v_call: TRBV12-5; clone_size: few; j_call: TRBJ2-1; d_call: -; cdr3_nt: TGTGCTAGTGGTTTGTCTGCGGCAGTTGGTGAGCAGTTCTTC; cdr3_aa: CASGLSAAVGEQFF
v_call: TRBV19; clone_size: few; j_call: TRBJ1-5; d_call: TRBD1; cdr3_nt: TGTGCCAGTAGTATAGCCCAGGGGGTTAGCAATCAGCCCCAGCATTTT; cdr3_aa: CASSIAQGVSNQPQHF
v_call: TRBV6-1; clone_size: -; j_call: TRBJ2-2; d_call: -; cdr3_nt: TGTGCCAGCAGTGATACTCGGGAGAAGCTGTTTTTT; cdr3_aa: CASSDTREKLFF
v_call: TRBV7-3; clone_size: -; j_call: TRBJ2-1; d_call: -; cdr3_nt: TGTGCCAGCAGCTTCGTGGGGCGGAACAATGAGCAGTTCTTC; cdr3_aa: CASSFVGRNNEQFF
v_call: TRBV6-5; clone_size: -; j_call: TRBJ2-4; d_call: -; cdr3_nt: TGTGCCACCTCTGCGGAAAAAAACATTCAGTACTTC; cdr3_aa: CATSAEKNIQYF
v_call: TRBV9; clone_size: few; j_call: TRBJ2-2; d_call: -; cdr3_nt: TGTGCCAGCAGCGTAGCAGGAACGAACACCGGGGAGCTGTTTTTT; cdr3_aa: CASSVAGTNTGELFF
v_call: TRBV27; clone_size: -; j_call: TRBJ1-2; d_call: TRBD1; cdr3_nt: TGTGCCAGCAGCCACGGGACAGGGATCCCTAACTATGGCTACACCTTC; cdr3_aa: CASSHGTGIPNYGYTF
v_call: TRBV30; clone_size: -; j_call: TRBJ2-2; d_call: -; cdr3_nt: TGTGCCTGGAGTGGGGGGGACGGGGCCGGGGAGCTGTTTTTT; cdr3_aa: CAWSGGDGAGELFF
v_call: TRBV28; clone_size: -; j_call: TRBJ2-7; d_call: -; cdr3_nt: TGTGCCAGCAGTCCAAACTTGCGGGAACCCTCCTACGAGCAGTACTTC; cdr3_aa: CASSPNLREPSYEQYF
v_call: TRBV6-5; clone_size: -; j_call: TRBJ1-5; d_call: -; cdr3_nt: TGTGCCAGCAGTCCAGGGCCACAAAGCCAGCCCCAGCATTTT; cdr3_aa: CASSPGPQSQPQHF
v_call: TRBV6-5; clone_size: -; j_call: TRBJ2-5; d_call: TRBD2; cdr3_nt: TGTGCCAGCAGTTATCGTGGGACTATCCGTGGGGAGACCCAGTACTTC; cdr3_aa: CASSYRGTIRGETQYF
v_call: TRBV30; clone_size: few; j_call: TRBJ1-5; d_call: TRBD1; cdr3_nt: TGTGCCTGGAGTGAATTGGCGGGACAGGGGACTCAGCCCCAGCATTTT; cdr3_aa: CAWSELAGQGTQPQHF
v_call: TRBV28; clone_size: few; j_call: TRBJ1-1; d_call: -; cdr3_nt: TGTGCCAGCAGTTTTCGGACTGAAGCTTTCTTT; cdr3_aa: CASSFRTEAFF